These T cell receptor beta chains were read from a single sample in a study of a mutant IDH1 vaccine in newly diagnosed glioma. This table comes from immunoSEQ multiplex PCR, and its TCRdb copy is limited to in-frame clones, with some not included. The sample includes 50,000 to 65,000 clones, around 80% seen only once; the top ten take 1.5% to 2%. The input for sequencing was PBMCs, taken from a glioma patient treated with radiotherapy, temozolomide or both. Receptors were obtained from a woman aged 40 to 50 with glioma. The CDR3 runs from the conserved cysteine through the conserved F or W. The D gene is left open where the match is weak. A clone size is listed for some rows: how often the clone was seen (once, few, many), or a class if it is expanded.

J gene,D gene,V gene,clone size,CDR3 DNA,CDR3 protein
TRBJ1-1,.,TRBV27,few,TGTGCCAGCAGCCGGACCTGGGACACTGAAGCTTTCTTT,CASSRTWDTEAFF
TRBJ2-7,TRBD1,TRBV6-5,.,TGTGCCAGCAGTTACTCTCGGGACAGCTCCTACGAGCAGTACTTC,CASSYSRDSSYEQYF
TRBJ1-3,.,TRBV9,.,TGTGCCAGCAGCGGACCAGGGGCCGCGGGTGGAAACACCATATATTTT,CASSGPGAAGGNTIYF
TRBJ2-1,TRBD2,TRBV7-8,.,TGTGCCAGCAGCTACTCCCAGACTAGCGAGGGGCCCAGGCAGTTCTTC,CASSYSQTSEGPRQFF
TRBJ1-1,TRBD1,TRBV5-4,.,TGTGCCAGCAGCTGGCAGGGGGCTCTGGGAGCTTTCTTT,CASSWQGALGAFF
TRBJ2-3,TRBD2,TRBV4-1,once,TGCGCCAGCAGCCAAGAGCGGGGGGGAACTAGCACAGATACGCAGTATTTT,CASSQERGGTSTDTQYF
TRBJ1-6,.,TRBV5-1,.,TGCGCCAGCAGGTATGGGGCCGAGGAATCACCCCTCCACTTT,CASRYGAEESPLHF
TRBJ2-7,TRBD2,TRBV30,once,TGTGCCTGGAGTCCCGGGACTAGCTCCTACGAGCAGTACTTC,CAWSPGTSSYEQYF
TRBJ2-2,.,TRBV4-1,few,TGCGCCAGCAGCCTCGCGCTGGGGACCGGGGAGCTGTTTTTT,CASSLALGTGELFF
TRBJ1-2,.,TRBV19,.,TGTGCCAGTAGTATATCGGACACCAACTATGGCTACACCTTC,CASSISDTNYGYTF
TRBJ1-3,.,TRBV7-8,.,TGTGCCAGCAGCGGAAGCTTGGGCACCATATATTTT,CASSGSLGTIYF
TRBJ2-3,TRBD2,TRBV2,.,TGTGCCAGCGCTCCGGGACTATTCACAGATACGCAGTATTTT,CASAPGLFTDTQYF
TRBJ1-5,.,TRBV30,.,TGTGCCTGGACCCTCGGGGCCAATCAGCCCCAGCATTTT,CAWTLGANQPQHF
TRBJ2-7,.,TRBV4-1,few,TGCGCCAGCGGGGTGGACTACGAGCAGTACTTC,CASGVDYEQYF
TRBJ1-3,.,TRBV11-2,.,TGTGCCAGCAGCTTGCACGTTGTCGGTAGTGGAAACACCATATATTTT,CASSLHVVGSGNTIYF
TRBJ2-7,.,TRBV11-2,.,TGTGCCAGCAGCTTAGATCCCTACGAGCAGTACTTC,CASSLDPYEQYF
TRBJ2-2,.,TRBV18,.,TGTGCCAGCTCACTTGCAATGTCTGGCGGGGAGCTGTTTTTT,CASSLAMSGGELFF
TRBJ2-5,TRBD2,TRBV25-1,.,TGTGCCAGCAGTTGGGGGGGGACTCAAGAGACCCAGTACTTC,CASSWGGTQETQYF
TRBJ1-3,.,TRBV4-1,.,TGCGCCAGCACTCATTCTGGAAACACCATATATTTT,CASTHSGNTIYF
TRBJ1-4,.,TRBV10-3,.,TGTGCCATCAGGCAGGGGTTGGGTGAAAAACTGTTTTTT,CAIRQGLGEKLFF
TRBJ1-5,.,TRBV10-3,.,TGTGCCACCGACGGGAACCTTAGCAATCAGCCCCAGCATTTT,CATDGNLSNQPQHF
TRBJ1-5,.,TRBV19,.,TGTGCCAGTAGCTGGGCCGGGTTTCGCCAGCCCCAGCATTTT,CASSWAGFRQPQHF